This entry lists 32 T cell receptor beta chains sequenced from one sample in a study of T cells in Graves' hyperthyroidism and ophthalmopathy. Amplification targeted TCR beta CDR3 regions from RNA transcripts. HTBI primers were used for first-round RT-PCR of the TCR CDR3. TCRdb recomputed calls from the multiplex PCR reads with MiXCR, one row per CDR3 protein. The sample lists fewer than 500,000 distinct CDR3 sequences, about 13% occurring once. Material: blood. The source is a man under 40 with Graves' hyperthyroidism that later progressed to Graves' ophthalmopathy.

This clonotype was seen only a few times. J is TRBJ1-4 and V is TRBV7-9; TRBD1 matches at 9 bases. This CDR3 spans 15 amino acids. Trimming took 5 bases from V and 6 from J; bases not matched to a gene: 7. Per germline, CDR1 SEHNR and CDR2 FQNEAQ (reference sequence). The CDR3 bases are TGTGCCAGCAGCATGACAGGGGGACGGGATGAAAAACTGTTTTTT. Translation gives CASSMTGGRDEKLFF.

This chain uses TRBV2 with TRBJ2-5; TRBD2 agrees at 14 bases. Germline V gene data show CDR1 as SNHLY and CDR2 as FYNNEI. Losses at the gene ends were 6 bases for V and 4 bases for J; bases not matched to a gene: 4. This CDR3 is built from 15 residues. CDR3 loop: CASSQTSGGAETQYF. The CDR3 coding sequence is TGTGCCAGCAGCCAGACTAGCGGGGGGGCAGAGACCCAGTACTTC.

This clonotype appeared many times. This chain links TRBV3-1 with TRBJ2-3; D uncertain. V lost 1 base, J lost 0 bases, and 8 bases lay in between. The CDR3 loop spans 15 amino acids. The germline V gene encodes CDR1 LGHDT and CDR2 YNNKEL (reference sequence). The CDR3 sequence: CASSQVTASTDTQYF. The CDR3 DNA reads as TGTGCCAGCAGCCAAGTAACGGCTAGCACAGATACGCAGTATTTT.

This chain uses TRBV19 with TRBJ1-5; D may be TRBD1 (6 bases). Looked up from germline, CDR1 is LNHDA and CDR2 is SQIVND (reference sequence). Deletions cut 6 bases from V and 0 bases from J, with 15 bases between. This CDR3 is 16 amino acids long. CDR3 protein: CASRRTGFYSNQPQHF. The DNA of the CDR3 is TGTGCCAGTAGACGAACAGGGTTCTATAGCAATCAGCCCCAGCATTTT.

The chain is built from TRBV5-1 and TRBJ2-1, with TRBD2 matching 11 bases. The CDR3 spans 16 residues. J was trimmed by 4 bases and V by 5 bases; bases with no gene match: 8. Germline assignment: CDR1 SGHRS and CDR2 YFSETQ. The CDR3 DNA sequence: TGCGCCAGCAGGCTGCTAGCGGGGGGCCATTACAATGAGCAGTTCTTC. Encoded protein: CASRLLAGGHYNEQFF.

The sample holds many counts of this clonotype. V usage is TRBV12-3 or TRBV12-4 and J usage is TRBJ1-1, with D hard to call. The V gene lost 7 bases and the J gene lost 1 base, with 10 bases spanning the gap. The CDR3 totals 13 residues. CDR3 sequence reads: CASKSGWNTEAFF. The CDR3 region has the DNA TGTGCCAGCAAGAGTGGCTGGAACACTGAAGCTTTCTTT.

This clonotype was observed at least ten times. The chain joins TRBV24-1 to TRBJ2-7, with 12 bases matching TRBD1. Germline loops: CDR1 KGHDR, CDR2 SFDVKD. J gave up 6 bases and V 3 bases, and 8 bases lay outside the gene matches. There are 16 residues in the CDR3. DNA of the CDR3: TGTGCCACCAGTGATGATCAAGGGACAGGGGGCTCCGAGCAGTACTTC. It encodes CATSDDQGTGGSEQYF.

This clonotype has a count of ten or more. The rearrangement joins TRBV5-5 to TRBJ1-2; D is undetermined. The CDR3 loop spans 16 amino acids. Germline V gives CDR1 SGHKS, CDR2 YYEKEE (reference sequence). Trimming shortened V by 0 bases and J by 3 bases, and 15 bases separated the two germline ends. The CDR3 sequence is CASSLAPRDPDYGYTF. Here the CDR3 DNA reads TGTGCCAGCAGCTTGGCTCCCCGGGATCCTGACTATGGCTACACCTTC.

About this clonotype: A much more abundant neighbour one base away suggests this may be a read error. The chain has TRBV27 and TRBJ2-3; D unclear. The CDR3 has 13 residues. CDR1 MNHEY and CDR2 SMNVEV come from the germline V gene (reference sequence). V was shortened by 6 bases and J by 7 bases, with 14 bases between the two germline ends. The CDR3: CASSSFGWNTQYF. The CDR3 nucleotides are TGTGCCAGCAGCTCCTTCGGGTGGAATACGCAGTATTTT.

This clonotype has only a few counts. This chain joins TRBV4-1 and TRBJ2-2; 10 bases agree with TRBD1. This CDR3 has 15 amino acids. Germline-derived CDR1 and CDR2 are MGHRA and YSYEKL. Trimming removed 3 bases from V and 5 bases from J; junction bases left unmatched: 3. DNA for the CDR3: TGCGCCAGCAGCCAGACAGGGGGCGAGACCGGGGAGCTGTTTTTT. Amino acids: CASSQTGGETGELFF.

This clonotype has at least ten counts. The chain employs TRBV7-9 and TRBJ2-5; 7 positions match TRBD1. CDR1 is SEHNR and CDR2 is FQNEAQ in the germline V gene (reference sequence). CDR3 length equals 14 residues. V lost 5 bases and J lost 0; bases outside the gene matches: 3. The CDR3, as DNA: TGTGCCAGCAGCCTCACAGGGGACCAAGAGACCCAGTACTTC. This codes for CASSLTGDQETQYF.

This clonotype showed up many times. The genes are TRBV7-9 and TRBJ2-1; 8 bases map to TRBD2. This CDR3 is 19 amino acids long. Germline V lookup: CDR1 SEHNR, CDR2 FQNEAQ (reference sequence). The junction had 17 bases not matched to a gene; V was cut back by 6 bases and J by 1 base. The CDR3 sequence is CASRPRAGSAGASYNEQFF. The CDR3 DNA is TGTGCCAGCAGACCCAGGGCAGGTTCAGCGGGGGCTTCCTACAATGAGCAGTTCTTC.

The chain recombines TRBV29-1 with TRBJ2-7; 11 bases fit TRBD1. The CDR3 sequence is 15 residues long. V lost 3 bases to trimming and J lost 1 base; unmatched junction nucleotides: 5. Per germline, CDR1 SQVTM and CDR2 ANQGSEA. CDR3 sequence (DNA): TGCAGCGTTGACTTTAGGGACAGGGGGTCCTACGAGCAGTACTTC. It encodes CSVDFRDRGSYEQYF.

At least ten counts were recorded for this clonotype. V usage is TRBV13 and J usage is TRBJ2-3; maybe TRBD2 (6 bases). The V end lost 5 bases, the J end lost 3 bases, and 15 bases lay between the germline ends. The CDR3 is made up of 15 amino acids. Looked up from germline, CDR1 is PRHDT and CDR2 is FYEKMQ (reference sequence). CDR3 residues: CASSPRAGGTDTQYF. CDR3 in DNA: TGTGCCAGCAGCCCCCGGGCAGGAGGGACAGATACGCAGTATTTT.

This chain connects TRBV4-1 to TRBJ1-5; no clear D gene. In germline, CDR1 is MGHRA, CDR2 YSYEKL. V lost 4 bases to trimming and J lost 0 bases, with 19 bases between them. This CDR3 has 18 amino acids. The CDR3 spells CASSPLRTTIFSNQPQHF. The CDR3 DNA reads as TGCGCCAGCAGCCCCCTGAGGACTACCATCTTTAGCAATCAGCCCCAGCATTTT.

The table lists this clonotype with many counts. The chain joins TRBV20-1 to TRBJ2-7, with TRBD2 identical over 8 bases. CDR1 is DFQATT, CDR2 SNEGSKA, per germline (reference sequence). CDR3 length: 15 residues. Trimming at V came to 2 bases and at J to 4 bases, leaving 10 bases not matched to a gene. This CDR3 reads CSARPSGGPPYEQYF. CDR3 in DNA: TGCAGTGCTAGACCCAGCGGGGGCCCCCCGTACGAGCAGTACTTC.

This clonotype occurred a few times. This chain links TRBV5-6 with TRBJ2-1, with 11 bases lining up with TRBD2. With 5 bases clipped from V and 9 bases from J, the junction kept 13 bases outside the gene matches. The CDR3 length is 16 residues. Per germline, CDR1 SGHDT and CDR2 YYEEEE. CDR3 loop: CASSYWVAGGKGEQFF. CDR3 bases: TGTGCCAGCAGTTACTGGGTAGCGGGGGGGAAGGGTGAGCAGTTCTTC.

In its sample, this clonotype was seen once. The chain combines TRBV9 with TRBJ1-1; TRBD1 matches at 9 bases. Trimming at V came to 0 bases and at J to 5 bases, leaving 2 bases not matched to a gene. There are 14 residues in the CDR3. Germline V gene data show CDR1 as SGDLS and CDR2 as YYNGEE. The CDR3 is CASSVGDRATEAFF. The CDR3 DNA reads as TGTGCCAGCAGCGTAGGGGACAGGGCGACTGAAGCTTTCTTT.

Concerning this clonotype itself: A much larger clone is a single base away; this may be a read error. The chain joins TRBV28 to TRBJ2-7; D remains ambiguous. Trimming removed 11 bases from V and 1 base from J, with 21 bases in between. Germline CDR1 reads MDHEN; CDR2 reads SYDVKM. The CDR3 sequence is 15 residues long. CDR3 protein: CAAEDLAYTSYEQYF. The CDR3 bases are TGTGCCGCCGAAGATTTGGCTTACACTTCCTACGAGCAGTACTTC. The full variable domain, with the rest looked up from reference TRBV28 and TRBJ2-7, is DVKVTQSSRYLVKRTGEKVFLECVQDMDHENMFWYRQDPGLGLRLIYFSYDVKMKEKGDIPEGYSVSREKKERFSLILESASTNQTSMYLCAAEDLAYTSYEQYFGPGTRLTVT.

The rearrangement links TRBV6-2 or TRBV6-3 to TRBJ2-1; 14 nucleotides match TRBD2. CDR3 length: 15 amino acids. Germline V gene sequence: CDR1 MNHEY, CDR2 SVGEGT. J gave up 8 bases and V 7 bases, and 7 bases lay outside the gene matches. The CDR3 is CASTAGLAGDDEQFF. CDR3 nucleotides: TGTGCCAGCACTGCGGGACTAGCGGGGGATGATGAGCAGTTCTTC.

This clonotype has at least ten counts. The chain links TRBV6-1 to TRBJ1-1, with 10 bases identical to TRBD1. Looked up from germline, CDR1 is MNHNS and CDR2 is SASEGT. J gave up 3 bases and V 6 bases, and 10 bases lay outside the gene matches. The length of the CDR3 is 16 residues. The CDR3 DNA sequence: TGTGCCAGCAGGCGACGACAGGGGGCGGTGGACACTGAAGCTTTCTTT. The encoded protein is CASRRRQGAVDTEAFF.

This clonotype was seen at least ten times. This chain joins TRBV20-1 and TRBJ1-5, with D unresolved. Germline values: CDR1 DFQATT, CDR2 SNEGSKA (reference sequence). V lost 2 bases, J lost 4 bases, and 15 bases lay in between. The CDR3 sequence is 15 residues long. CDR3 residues: CSARRGSAINQPQHF. Written as DNA, the CDR3 is TGCAGTGCTAGACGAGGCAGTGCCATTAATCAGCCCCAGCATTTT.

The sample holds many counts of this clonotype. The V gene is TRBV12-3 or TRBV12-4, the J gene TRBJ2-3, with TRBD2 matching over 8 bases. There are 14 residues in the CDR3. J lost 2 bases, V lost 5 bases, and 3 bases had no gene match. The CDR3 reads CASSQRGHTDTQYF. The CDR3 DNA sequence: TGTGCCAGCAGTCAGCGGGGGCACACAGATACGCAGTATTTT.

The chain recombines TRBV20-1 with TRBJ2-5; D ambiguous. This CDR3 is 14 amino acids long. Trimming took off 1 base at V and 2 bases at J, with 11 bases between the two ends. Germline assignment: CDR1 DFQATT and CDR2 SNEGSKA (reference sequence). The CDR3 nucleotides read TGCAGTGCTAGAGGGGCGCCACGTCAAGAGACCCAGTACTTC. Its protein product is CSARGAPRQETQYF.

There are many counts of this clonotype. J is TRBJ1-1 and V is TRBV6-2 or TRBV6-3; no clear D gene. Trimming stripped 2 bases from V and 1 base from J, with 5 bases between. The CDR3 contains 13 residues. Germline loops: CDR1 MNHEY, CDR2 SVGEGT. This chain's CDR3 is CASSYLGNTEAFF. For the CDR3, the DNA is TGTGCCAGCAGTTACCTGGGGAACACTGAAGCTTTCTTT.

In its sample, this clonotype was seen many times. The J gene is TRBJ2-5, the V gene TRBV27, with D hard to call. CDR3 length equals 14 residues. Germline V lookup: CDR1 MNHEY, CDR2 SMNVEV (reference sequence). The V and J ends lost 3 bases and 2 bases respectively, with 10 bases between them. The CDR3 DNA reads TGTGCCAGCAGTTTGACTGGTGGACAAGAGACCCAGTACTTC. Its translation is CASSLTGGQETQYF.

This clonotype appeared many times. The chain links TRBV11-3 to TRBJ2-5, with D unclear. The V gene lost 5 bases and the J gene lost 5 bases, with 6 bases spanning the gap. Germline V lookup: CDR1 SGHNT, CDR2 YENEEA. The CDR3 consists of 11 residues. CDR3 DNA: TGTGCCAGCAGCGGGGTCGAGACCCAGTACTTC. Its translation is CASSGVETQYF.

The V and J genes are TRBV6-1 and TRBJ1-3; D not certain. Trimming left V 10 bases short and J 2 bases short, with 6 bases between. Germline-derived CDR1 and CDR2 are MNHNS and SASEGT. The CDR3 has 11 amino acids. The chain's CDR3 is CATIAGNTIYF. In DNA, the CDR3 is TGTGCCACCATTGCTGGAAACACCATATATTTT.

A few counts support this clonotype. One junction end disagrees with the germline gene, perhaps due to a read error. This chain joins TRBV10-2 and TRBJ1-2, with D tentatively TRBD1 (5 bases). Looked up from germline, CDR1 is WSHSY and CDR2 is SAAADI. The CDR3 totals 11 residues. CDR3 residues: CTSSEGIGYTF. Written as DNA, the CDR3 is TGCACCAGCAGTGAGGGGATTGGCTACACCTTC.

This clonotype was observed at least ten times. This rearrangement joins TRBV20-1 to TRBJ2-1; TRBD1 is a possible D gene (6 bases). V was clipped by 6 bases and J by 5 bases, with 20 bases between them. The CDR3 covers 15 residues. CDR1 is DFQATT and CDR2 is SNEGSKA in the germline V gene (reference sequence). The chain's CDR3 is CSAKGGAGTNNEQFF. CDR3 nucleotides: TGCAGTGCCAAAGGCGGCGCAGGGACAAACAATGAGCAGTTCTTC.

The J gene is TRBJ2-1, the V gene TRBV9, with D unclear. Between the trimmed V and J ends, which lost 3 bases and 10 bases, there was a span of 8 bases. This CDR3 contains 11 residues. Per germline, CDR1 SGDLS and CDR2 YYNGEE. CDR3 loop: CASSALGEQFF. CDR3 nucleotides: TGTGCCAGCAGCGCCCTTGGAGAGCAGTTCTTC.

This clonotype was counted ten times or more. The chain couples TRBV6-1 to TRBJ1-2, with unresolved D. Germline lookup yields CDR1 MNHNS and CDR2 SASEGT. Trimming removed 1 base from V and 0 bases from J, with 3 bases in between. The CDR3 length is 13 residues. The CDR3 region has the DNA TGTGCCAGCAGTGAAGACACTAACTATGGCTACACCTTC. This encodes CASSEDTNYGYTF.